This TCR beta chain was documented in a study of PD-L1 blockade in urothelial cancer. Whole-study results and caveats: In blood sampled pretreatment, TCR clonality below the median predicted better survival.

Germline lookup yields CDR1 SGHTA and CDR2 FQGNSA. CDR3 length equals 14 residues. Between the trimmed V and J ends, which lost 1 base and 6 bases, there was a span of 13 bases. A remark on this clone: Its antigen is unknown.

Sequenced by immunoSEQ multiplex PCR; TCRdb stores in-frame clones only, minus some. The sample includes around 26,000 clones, approximately 86% seen only once; the top ten take 30% to 40%. This TCR was recovered from a man between 60 and 75 years old with urothelial cancer. This rearrangement joins TRBV7-2 to TRBJ2-7, with D perhaps TRBD2 (5 bases). The starting material was PBMCs, obtained around atezolizumab (anti-PD-L1) treatment. The CDR3 loop is CASSLGGATPEQYF. CDR3 nucleotide sequence: TGTGCCAGCAGCTTAGGGGGAGCTACTCCCGAGCAGTACTTC.